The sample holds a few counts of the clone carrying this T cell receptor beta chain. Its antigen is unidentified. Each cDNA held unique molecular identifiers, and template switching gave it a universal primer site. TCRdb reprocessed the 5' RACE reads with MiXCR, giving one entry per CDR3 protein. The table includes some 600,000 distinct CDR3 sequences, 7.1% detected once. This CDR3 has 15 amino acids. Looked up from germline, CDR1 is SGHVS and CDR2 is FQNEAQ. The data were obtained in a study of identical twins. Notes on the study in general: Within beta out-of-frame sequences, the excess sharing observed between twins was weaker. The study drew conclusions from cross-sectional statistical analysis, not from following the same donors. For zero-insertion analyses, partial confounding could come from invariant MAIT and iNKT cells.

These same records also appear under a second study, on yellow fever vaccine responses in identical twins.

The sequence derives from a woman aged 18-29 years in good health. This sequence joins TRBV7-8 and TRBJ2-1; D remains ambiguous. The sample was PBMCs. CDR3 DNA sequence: TGTGCTACTAATCAGATTCCGAACTCCTACAATGAGCAGTTCTTC. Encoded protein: CATNQIPNSYNEQFF.